This paragraph covers one T cell receptor beta chain sequence. The antigen is undetermined. The data derive from a study of CD8+ T cells in alopecia areata. Study-wide points: There were also resident alphabeta T cells of normal skin sequenced in scalp samples. Affected lesional scalp, above all in alopecia totalis/universalis, was more clonal than normal scalp. The study found TCR sharing across patients less clear than in mice, possibly for HLA reasons.

Extracted RNA was reverse transcribed into cDNA, the sequencing template. TCRdb keeps only in-frame clones here, not all; method: immunoSEQ multiplex PCR. The sample has 110,000 or so clones; roughly 66% are singletons. The V gene's germline CDR1 is GTSNPN and CDR2 SVGIG (reference sequence). The V gene end was trimmed by 1 base and the J gene end by 6 bases; junction bases not matched to a gene: 8. The length of the CDR3 is 15 residues. The sorting of PBMCs gave CD4+ and CD8+ T cells. The sequence came from a human donor in good health. Sequencing used CD4+ T cells sorted from blood. This sequence joins TRBV30 and TRBJ2-1; 8 positions agree with TRBD2. For the CDR3, the DNA is TGTGCCTGGAGTGAGGGACTAGTAGCAGGCAATGAGCAGTTCTTC. Translation: CAWSEGLVAGNEQFF.